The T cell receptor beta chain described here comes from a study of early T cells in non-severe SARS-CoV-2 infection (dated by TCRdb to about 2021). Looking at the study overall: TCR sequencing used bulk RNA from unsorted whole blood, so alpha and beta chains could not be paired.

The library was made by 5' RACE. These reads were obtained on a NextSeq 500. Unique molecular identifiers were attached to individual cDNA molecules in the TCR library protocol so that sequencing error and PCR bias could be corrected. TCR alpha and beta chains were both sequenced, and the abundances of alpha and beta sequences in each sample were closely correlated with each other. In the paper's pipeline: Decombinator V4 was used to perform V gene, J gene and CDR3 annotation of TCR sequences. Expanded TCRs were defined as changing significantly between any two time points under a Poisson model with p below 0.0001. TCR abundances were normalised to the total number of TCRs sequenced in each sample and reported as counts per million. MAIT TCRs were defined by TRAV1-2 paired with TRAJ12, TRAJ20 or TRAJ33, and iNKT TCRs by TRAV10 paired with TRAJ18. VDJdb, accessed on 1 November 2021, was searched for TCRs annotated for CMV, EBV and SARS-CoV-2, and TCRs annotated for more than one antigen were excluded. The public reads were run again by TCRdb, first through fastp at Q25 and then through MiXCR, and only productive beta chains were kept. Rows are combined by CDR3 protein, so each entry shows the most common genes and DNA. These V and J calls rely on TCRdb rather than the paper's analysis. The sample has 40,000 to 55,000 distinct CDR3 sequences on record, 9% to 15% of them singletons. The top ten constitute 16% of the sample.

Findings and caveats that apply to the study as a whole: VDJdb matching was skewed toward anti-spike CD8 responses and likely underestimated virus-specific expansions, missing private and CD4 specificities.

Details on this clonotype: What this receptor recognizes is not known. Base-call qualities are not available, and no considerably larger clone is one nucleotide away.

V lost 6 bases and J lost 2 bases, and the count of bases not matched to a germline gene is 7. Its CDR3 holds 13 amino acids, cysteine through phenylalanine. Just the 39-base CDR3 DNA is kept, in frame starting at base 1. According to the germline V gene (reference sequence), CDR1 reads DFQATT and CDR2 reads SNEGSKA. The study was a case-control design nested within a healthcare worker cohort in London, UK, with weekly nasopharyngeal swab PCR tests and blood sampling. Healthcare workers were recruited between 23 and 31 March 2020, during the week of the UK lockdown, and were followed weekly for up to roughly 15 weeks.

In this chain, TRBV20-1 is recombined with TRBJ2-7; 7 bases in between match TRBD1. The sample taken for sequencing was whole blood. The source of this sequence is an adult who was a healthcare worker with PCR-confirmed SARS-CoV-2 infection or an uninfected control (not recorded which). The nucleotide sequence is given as TGCAGTGCGTGTACAGGGGAGCCCTACGAGCAGTACTTC. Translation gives CSACTGEPYEQYF.